This is a list of T cell receptor beta chains from one sample in a study of shared clonotypes between healthy human individuals. Clones were read by immunoSEQ multiplex PCR, and TCRdb kept only the in-frame ones, dropping some. The table records roughly 2,000,000 clones, approximately 94% of them present only once. The sequenced sample consisted of naive CD8+ T cells sorted from blood. The receptors here all came from a man between 18 and 35 years old in good health. Both conserved end residues are part of each CDR3. Each record gives: clone size, V gene, J gene, D gene, CDR3 protein, CDR3 DNA. The D gene is left open where the match is weak. For some rows the clone size is stated as once, few or many, or as a class when expanded; others skip it.

.	TRBV9	TRBJ2-7	.	CASSVGESWSYEQYF	TGTGCCAGCAGCGTAGGGGAATCTTGGTCCTACGAGCAGTACTTC
.	TRBV2	TRBJ2-7	.	CASRDLGGEQYF	TGTGCCAGCAGAGATTTAGGCGGCGAGCAGTACTTC
.	TRBV5-4	TRBJ2-7	TRBD2	CASSLREAHEQYF	TGTGCCAGCAGCTTGCGGGAGGCCCACGAGCAGTACTTC
.	TRBV27	TRBJ2-5	TRBD2	CASTRGGSGETQYF	TGTGCCAGCACCCGGGGGGGGTCGGGAGAGACCCAGTACTTC
.	TRBV9	TRBJ2-3	TRBD1	CASSRTGGELWTDTQYF	TGTGCCAGCAGCAGGACAGGGGGCGAGCTATGGACAGATACGCAGTATTTT
.	TRBV7-3	TRBJ2-3	.	CASSDLIGSGTDTQYF	TGTGCCAGCAGCGACCTTATAGGGTCGGGCACAGATACGCAGTATTTT
.	TRBV4-3	TRBJ2-7	TRBD2	CASSQDTGEGRYEQYF	TGCGCCAGCAGCCAAGATACGGGGGAGGGCCGGTACGAGCAGTACTTC
once	TRBV6-5	TRBJ1-4	.	CASSYQGLTTNEKLFF	TGTGCCAGCAGTTACCAGGGGCTGACCACTAATGAAAAACTGTTTTTT
.	TRBV4-1	TRBJ2-1	.	CASSPITYNEQFF	TGCGCCAGCAGCCCTATTACTTACAATGAGCAGTTCTTC
.	TRBV11-2	TRBJ2-5	.	CASSQGVSRETQYF	TGTGCCAGCAGCCAGGGTGTATCCCGAGAGACCCAGTACTTC
.	TRBV27	TRBJ2-1	TRBD2	CASSFLLAGRNEQFF	TGTGCCAGCAGTTTTTTGCTAGCGGGACGGAATGAGCAGTTCTTC
.	TRBV4-1	TRBJ1-1	TRBD1	CASSQPTTGSGTEAFF	TGCGCCAGCAGCCAACCTACGACAGGGTCAGGGACTGAAGCTTTCTTT
.	TRBV6-6	TRBJ2-1	.	CASSYSIERSYNEQFF	TGTGCCAGCAGTTACTCGATCGAGCGCTCCTACAATGAGCAGTTCTTC
.	TRBV4-1	TRBJ2-7	TRBD1	CASSQGTGPSNF	TGCGCCAGCAGCCAAGGGACAGGGCCCAGTAACTTC
.	TRBV4-1	TRBJ1-5	.	CASSQVDGAVDQPQHF	TGCGCCAGCAGCCAAGTGGACGGGGCGGTTGATCAGCCCCAGCATTTT